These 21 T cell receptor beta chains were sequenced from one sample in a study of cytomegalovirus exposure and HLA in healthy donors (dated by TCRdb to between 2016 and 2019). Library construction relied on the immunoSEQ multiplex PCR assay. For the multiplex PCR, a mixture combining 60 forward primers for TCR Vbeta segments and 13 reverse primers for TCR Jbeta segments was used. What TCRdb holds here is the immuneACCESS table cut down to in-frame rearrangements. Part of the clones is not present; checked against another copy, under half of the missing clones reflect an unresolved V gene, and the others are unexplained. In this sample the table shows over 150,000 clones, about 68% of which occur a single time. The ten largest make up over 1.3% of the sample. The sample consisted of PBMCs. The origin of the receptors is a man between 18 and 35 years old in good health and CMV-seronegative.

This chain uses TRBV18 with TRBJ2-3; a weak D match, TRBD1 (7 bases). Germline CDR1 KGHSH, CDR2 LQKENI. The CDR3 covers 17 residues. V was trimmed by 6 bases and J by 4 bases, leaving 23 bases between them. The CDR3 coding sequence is TGTGCCAGCTCCCTTAACAGGGGTGTCGAGCGGGCAGATACGCAGTATTTT. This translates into CASSLNRGVERADTQYF.

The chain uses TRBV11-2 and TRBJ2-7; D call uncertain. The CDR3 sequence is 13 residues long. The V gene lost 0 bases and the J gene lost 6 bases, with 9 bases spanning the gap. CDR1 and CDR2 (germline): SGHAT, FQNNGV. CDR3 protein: CASSLDLTVEQYF. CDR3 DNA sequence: TGTGCCAGCAGCTTAGATCTTACGGTCGAGCAGTACTTC.

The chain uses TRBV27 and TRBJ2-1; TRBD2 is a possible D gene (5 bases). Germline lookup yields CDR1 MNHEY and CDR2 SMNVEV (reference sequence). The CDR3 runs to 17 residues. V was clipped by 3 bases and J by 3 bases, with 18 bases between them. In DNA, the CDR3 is TGTGCCAGCAGTTTTAGTCTGGGTAGCGAGAACTACAATGAGCAGTTCTTC. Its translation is CASSFSLGSENYNEQFF.

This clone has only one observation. In DNA form, the CDR3 reads TGTGCCAGCAGCTTAGCCTCAACAGGAGCCGAGCAGTACTTC. It yields the protein CASSLASTGAEQYF. The chain couples TRBV7-9 to TRBJ2-7, with a tentative D call TRBD1 (5 bases). Trimming took off 0 bases at V and 6 bases at J, with 12 bases between the two ends. This CDR3 is built from 14 residues. Germline loops: CDR1 SEHNR, CDR2 FQNEAQ (reference sequence).

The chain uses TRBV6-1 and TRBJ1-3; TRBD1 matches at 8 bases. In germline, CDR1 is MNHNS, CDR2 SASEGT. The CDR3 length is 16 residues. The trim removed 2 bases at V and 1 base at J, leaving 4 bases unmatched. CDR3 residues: CASSERTGLSGNTIYF. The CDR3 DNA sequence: TGTGCCAGCAGTGAAAGGACAGGGTTGTCTGGAAACACCATATATTTT.

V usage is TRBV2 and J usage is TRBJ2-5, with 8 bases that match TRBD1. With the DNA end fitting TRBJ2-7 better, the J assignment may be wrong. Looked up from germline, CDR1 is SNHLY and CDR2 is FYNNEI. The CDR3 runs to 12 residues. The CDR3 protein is CASSAGGHEQYF. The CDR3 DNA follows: TGTGCCAGCAGTGCAGGGGGCCACGAGCAGTACTTC.

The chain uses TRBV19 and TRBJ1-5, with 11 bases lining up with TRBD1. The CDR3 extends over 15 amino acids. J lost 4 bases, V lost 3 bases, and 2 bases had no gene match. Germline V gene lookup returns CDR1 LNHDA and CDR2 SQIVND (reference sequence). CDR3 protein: CASSIRDRGNQPQHF. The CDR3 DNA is TGTGCCAGTAGTATCCGGGACAGGGGGAATCAGCCCCAGCATTTT. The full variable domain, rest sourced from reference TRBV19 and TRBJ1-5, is DGGITQSPKYLFRKEGQNVTLSCEQNLNHDAMYWYRQDPGQGLRLIYYSQIVNDFQKGDIAEGYSVSREKKESFPLTVTSAQKNPTAFYLCASSIRDRGNQPQHFGDGTRLSIL.

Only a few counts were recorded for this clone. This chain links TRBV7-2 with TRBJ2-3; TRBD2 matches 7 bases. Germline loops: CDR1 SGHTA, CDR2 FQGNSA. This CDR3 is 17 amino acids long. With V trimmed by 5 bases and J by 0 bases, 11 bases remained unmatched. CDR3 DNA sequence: TGTGCCAGCAGCACTAGCCGGACTAGAACTAGCACAGATACGCAGTATTTT. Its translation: CASSTSRTRTSTDTQYF.

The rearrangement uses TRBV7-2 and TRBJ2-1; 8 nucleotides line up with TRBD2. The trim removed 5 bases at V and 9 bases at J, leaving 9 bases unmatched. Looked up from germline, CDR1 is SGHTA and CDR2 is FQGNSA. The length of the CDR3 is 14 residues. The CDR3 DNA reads TGTGCCAGCAGCGGGGGCCTACGGGGGGGTGAGCAGTTCTTC. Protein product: CASSGGLRGGEQFF.

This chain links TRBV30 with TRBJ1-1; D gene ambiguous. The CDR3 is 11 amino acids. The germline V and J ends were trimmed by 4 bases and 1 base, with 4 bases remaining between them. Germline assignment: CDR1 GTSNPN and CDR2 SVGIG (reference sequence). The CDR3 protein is CAWNKNTEAFF. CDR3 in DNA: TGTGCCTGGAACAAGAACACTGAAGCTTTCTTT.

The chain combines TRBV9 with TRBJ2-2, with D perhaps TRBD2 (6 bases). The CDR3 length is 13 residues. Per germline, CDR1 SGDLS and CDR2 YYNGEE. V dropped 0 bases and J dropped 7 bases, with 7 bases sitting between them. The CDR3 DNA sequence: TGTGCCAGCAGCGTAGAGGGAGGCGGGGAGCTGTTTTTT. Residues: CASSVEGGGELFF.

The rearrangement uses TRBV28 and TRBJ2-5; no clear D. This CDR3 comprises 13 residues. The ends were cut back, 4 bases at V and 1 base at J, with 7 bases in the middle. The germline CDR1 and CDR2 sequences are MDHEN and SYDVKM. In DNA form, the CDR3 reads TGTGCCAGCAGTTCCAGTTCCCAAGAGACCCAGTACTTC. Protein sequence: CASSSSSQETQYF.

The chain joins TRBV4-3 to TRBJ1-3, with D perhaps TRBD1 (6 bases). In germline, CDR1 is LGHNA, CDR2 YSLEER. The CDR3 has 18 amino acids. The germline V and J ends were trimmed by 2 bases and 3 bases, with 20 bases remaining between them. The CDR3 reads CASSQSTPIRGYGNTIYF. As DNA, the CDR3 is TGCGCCAGCAGCCAATCCACCCCCATCAGGGGTTATGGAAACACCATATATTTT.

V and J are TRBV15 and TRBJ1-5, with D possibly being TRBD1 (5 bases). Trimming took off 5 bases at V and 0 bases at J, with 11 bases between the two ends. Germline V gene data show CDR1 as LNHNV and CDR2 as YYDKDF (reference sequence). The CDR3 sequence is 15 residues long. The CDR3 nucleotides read TGTGCCACCAGCGGGGCCGCGAATAGCAATCAGCCCCAGCATTTT. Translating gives CATSGAANSNQPQHF. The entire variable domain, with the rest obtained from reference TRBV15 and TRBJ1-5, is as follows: DAMVIQNPRYQVTQFGKPVTLSCSQTLNHNVMYWYQQKSSQAPKLLFHYYDKDFNNEADTPDNFQSRRPNTSFCFLDIRSPGLGDTAMYLCATSGAANSNQPQHFGDGTRLSIL.

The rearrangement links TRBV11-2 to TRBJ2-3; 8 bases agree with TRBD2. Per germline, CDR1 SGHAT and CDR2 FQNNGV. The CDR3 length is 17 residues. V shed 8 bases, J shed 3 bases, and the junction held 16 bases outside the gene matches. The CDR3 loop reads CASHPNSGGRKTDTQYF. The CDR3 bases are TGTGCCAGCCACCCGAACTCTGGCGGGAGGAAAACAGATACGCAGTATTTT. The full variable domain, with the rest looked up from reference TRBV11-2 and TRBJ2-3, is EAGVAQSPRYKIIEKRQSVAFWCNPISGHATLYWYQQILGQGPKLLIQFQNNGVVDDSQLPKDRFSAERLKGVDSTLKIQPAKLEDSAVYLCASHPNSGGRKTDTQYFGPGTRLTVL.

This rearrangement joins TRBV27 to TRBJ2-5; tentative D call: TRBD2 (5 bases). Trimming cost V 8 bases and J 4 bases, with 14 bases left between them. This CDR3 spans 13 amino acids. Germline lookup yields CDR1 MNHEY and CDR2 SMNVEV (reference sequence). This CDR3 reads CASGGRALETQYF. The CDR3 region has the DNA TGTGCCAGCGGTGGGAGAGCTCTAGAGACCCAGTACTTC.

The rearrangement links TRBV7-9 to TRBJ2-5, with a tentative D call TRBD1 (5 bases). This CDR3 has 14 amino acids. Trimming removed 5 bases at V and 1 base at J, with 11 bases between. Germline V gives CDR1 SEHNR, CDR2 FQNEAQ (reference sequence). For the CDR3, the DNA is TGTGCCAGCAGCCTCCTCAGGGCCCAAGAGACCCAGTACTTC. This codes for CASSLLRAQETQYF.

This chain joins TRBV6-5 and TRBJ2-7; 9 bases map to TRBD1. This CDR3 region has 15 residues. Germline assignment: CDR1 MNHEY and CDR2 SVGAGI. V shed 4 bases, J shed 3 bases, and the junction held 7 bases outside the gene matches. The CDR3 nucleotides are TGTGCCAGCAGTTCCCCGGGACAGGGAAACTACGAGCAGTACTTC. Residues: CASSSPGQGNYEQYF.

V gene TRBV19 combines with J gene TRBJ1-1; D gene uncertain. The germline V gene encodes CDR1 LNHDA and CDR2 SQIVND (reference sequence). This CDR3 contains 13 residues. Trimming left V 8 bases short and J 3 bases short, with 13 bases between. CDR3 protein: CASRGLGDTEAFF. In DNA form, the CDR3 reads TGTGCCAGTCGAGGGCTGGGCGACACTGAAGCTTTCTTT.

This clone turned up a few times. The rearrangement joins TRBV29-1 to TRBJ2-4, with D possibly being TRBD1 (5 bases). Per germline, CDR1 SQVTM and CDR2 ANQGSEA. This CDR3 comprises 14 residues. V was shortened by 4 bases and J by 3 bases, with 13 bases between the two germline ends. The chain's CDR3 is CSVGAGPGKNIQYF. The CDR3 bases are TGCAGCGTTGGGGCAGGGCCAGGCAAAAACATTCAGTACTTC.

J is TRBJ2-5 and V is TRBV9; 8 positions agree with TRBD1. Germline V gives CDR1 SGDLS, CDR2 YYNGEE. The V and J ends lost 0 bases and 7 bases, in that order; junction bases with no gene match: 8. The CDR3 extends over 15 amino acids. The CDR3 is CASSVDGQGPGTQYF. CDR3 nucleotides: TGTGCCAGCAGCGTAGACGGACAGGGACCAGGGACCCAGTACTTC.